This T cell receptor beta chain was obtained from a study of cytomegalovirus exposure and HLA in healthy donors. V lost 0 bases to trimming and J lost 0 bases, with 5 bases between them. From germline, CDR1 is KGHSY and CDR2 FQNENV. This CDR3 has 14 amino acids. Nominally healthy donors provided the samples, though records likely missed some immune exposures. The PCR contained 60 Vbeta and 13 Jbeta primers. Under the authors' procedure: Later, an analysis found approximately 80 million unique TCR beta chains, and roughly 10 million of these were shared. Here immunoSEQ multiplex PCR was the method, and the copy in TCRdb shows in-frame clones only, minus some. The V and J calls and clone size come from that table; D and trimming were worked out from the DNA. The sample comprises 60,000 to 85,000 clones, about four fifths of which are singletons, and 1.5% to 2% rests with the top ten.

This receptor was taken from a man in his forties in good health and CMV-seronegative. This chain connects TRBV16 to TRBJ1-2; D not certain. Sequenced: PBMCs. CDR3 loop: CASSQSSANYGYTF. For the CDR3, the DNA is TGTGCCAGCAGCCAATCGTCCGCTAACTATGGCTACACCTTC.